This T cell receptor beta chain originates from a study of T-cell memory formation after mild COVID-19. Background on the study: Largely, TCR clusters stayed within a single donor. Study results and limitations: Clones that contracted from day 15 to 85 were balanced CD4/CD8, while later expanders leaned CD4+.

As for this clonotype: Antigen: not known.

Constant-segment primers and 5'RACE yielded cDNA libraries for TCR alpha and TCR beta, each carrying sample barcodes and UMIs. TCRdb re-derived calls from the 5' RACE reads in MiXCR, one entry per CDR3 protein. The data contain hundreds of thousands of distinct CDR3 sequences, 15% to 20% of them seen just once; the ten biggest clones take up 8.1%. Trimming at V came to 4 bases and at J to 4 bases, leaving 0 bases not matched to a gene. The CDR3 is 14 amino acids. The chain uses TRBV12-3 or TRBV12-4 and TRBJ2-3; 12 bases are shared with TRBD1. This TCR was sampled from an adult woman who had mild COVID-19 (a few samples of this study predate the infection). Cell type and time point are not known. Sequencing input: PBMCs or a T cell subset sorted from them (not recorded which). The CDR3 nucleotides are TGTGCCAGCAGTTGGGACAGGGGGCCAGATACGCAGTATTTT. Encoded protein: CASSWDRGPDTQYF.